The present T cell receptor (beta chain) was sequenced within a study of T cells after yellow fever vaccination. Overall study results and limits: Abundant clonotypes from the bulk population could have been carried over as contaminants into FACS-sorted repertoires.

A single record per CDR3 protein comes from TCRdb applying MiXCR to the 5' RACE reads. This table holds hundreds of thousands of distinct CDR3 sequences, over 4% found once. In its sample, this clonotype was seen many times. What it binds is unknown. The CDR3 has 14 amino acids. V was pared by 4 bases and J by 1 base, with 7 bases between. Germline CDR1 LGHNA, CDR2 YSLEER. This chain connects TRBV4-3 to TRBJ2-2; no firm D call. This TCR came from a man aged 18 to 35 who received the YFV17D yellow fever vaccine. Source: PBMCs, taken 5 days after the yellow fever booster vaccination. CDR3 nucleotides: TGCGCCAGCAGCCTCACGGTGAACACCGGGGAGCTGTTTTTT. It yields the protein CASSLTVNTGELFF.